This TCR beta chain was observed in a study of control samples from healthy donors and cancer patients. The germline V and J ends were trimmed by 3 bases and 0 bases, with 12 bases remaining between them. This CDR3 spans 16 amino acids. In germline, CDR1 is GTSNPN, CDR2 SVGIG (reference sequence). Generated by immunoSEQ multiplex PCR, the TCRdb table keeps only in-frame clones and is missing some. This sample has more than 100,000 clones, with under 95% found just once. This clone was detected a few times. The receptor's source is a man in his late teens or twenties in good health. The material sequenced was blood. The chain carries TRBV30 and TRBJ1-6; possibly TRBD1 for D (5 bases). The CDR3 here is CAWSRQTDSYNSPLHF. CDR3 nucleotides: TGTGCCTGGAGCCGACAGACTGACTCCTATAATTCACCCCTCCACTTT.